This entry lists 10 T cell receptor beta chains sequenced from one sample in a study of CD8+CD57+ T cells in acquired aplastic anemia. Genomic DNA was employed as the template in profiling TCR beta VDJ and CDR3. MiXCR, applied by TCRdb to the reads, yields one record per CDR3 protein. The sample has around 500,000 distinct CDR3 sequences, roughly 34% seen once. The sequenced patients had an expansion of CD8+CD57+ cells seen by flow cytometry. Specimen: sorted CD4+, CD8+, or CD8+CD57+ T cells (not recorded which) from PBMCs. The receptor source for this set is a human donor with aplastic anemia.

Comments on this clonotype: A much larger clone is a single base away; this may be a read error. The chain links TRBV7-9 to TRBJ2-3; unclear D gene. CDR1 and CDR2 from the germline V gene are SEHNR and FQNEAQ (reference sequence). This CDR3 region has 13 residues. CDR3 coding DNA: TGTCCCAGCAGCTTGGGTCCGTCAGATACGCAGTATTTT. It specifies CPSSLGPSDTQYF.

This sequence joins TRBV19 and TRBJ2-1; D is uncertain. The germline CDR1 and CDR2 sequences are LNHDA and SQIVND (reference sequence). V lost 8 bases and J 9 bases, leaving 11 bases between the germline ends. The CDR3 sequence is 11 residues long. This CDR3 is CASWNTGEQFF. Here the CDR3 DNA reads TGTGCCAGTTGGAATACTGGTGAGCAGTTCTTC. Using reference TRBV19 and TRBJ2-1 for the parts outside the CDR3, the full variable domain is DGGITQSPKYLFRKEGQNVTLSCEQNLNHDAMYWYRQDPGQGLRLIYYSQIVNDFQKGDIAEGYSVSREKKESFPLTVTSAQKNPTAFYLCASWNTGEQFFGPGTRLTVL.

This clonotype was observed many times. The rearrangement links TRBV29-1 to TRBJ2-5, with a possible D match to TRBD2 (5 bases). The CDR3 length is 12 residues. V was pared by 4 bases and J by 3 bases, with 9 bases between. In germline, CDR1 is SQVTM, CDR2 ANQGSEA. The CDR3 here is CSVADGEETQYF. The CDR3 nucleotides read TGCAGCGTTGCCGACGGGGAAGAGACCCAGTACTTC.

This clonotype showed up many times. The CDR3 nucleotides read TGTGCCAGTAACACAGGGGGGATAAACCAGCCCCAGCATTTT. Amino acid sequence: CASNTGGINQPQHF. The chain has TRBV19 and TRBJ1-5; 8 positions match TRBD1. The length of the CDR3 is 14 residues. V trimming: 7 bases; J trimming: 7 bases; junction bases outside the gene matches: 9. Germline V gene lookup returns CDR1 LNHDA and CDR2 SQIVND (reference sequence).

Comment on this clonotype: This sequence may be a read error, since a much larger clone differs from it by one base. This chain links TRBV27 with TRBJ1-2, with a tentative D call TRBD1 (5 bases). Trimming pared 6 bases from V and 2 bases from J, leaving 10 bases between. This CDR3 is 13 amino acids long. The V gene's germline CDR1 is MNHEY and CDR2 SMNVEV (reference sequence). The CDR3 nucleotides read TGTGCCAGCAGCCCCCGGGACAACTATGGCTACACCTTC. Protein sequence: CASSPRDNYGYTF.

The rearrangement uses TRBV3-1 and TRBJ2-5; unclear D gene. This CDR3 is 13 amino acids long. Trimming shortened V by 3 bases and J by 3 bases, and 8 bases separated the two germline ends. From germline, CDR1 is LGHDT and CDR2 YNNKEL (reference sequence). In nucleotides, the CDR3 is TGTGCCAGCAGCCACTACTCGGAAGAGACCCAGTACTTC. Protein: CASSHYSEETQYF.

V is TRBV5-5 and J is TRBJ2-3; D is perhaps TRBD1 (5 bases). Trimming removed 7 bases at V and 0 bases at J, with 15 bases between. There are 15 residues in the CDR3. The germline gives CDR1 SGHKS, CDR2 YYEKEE (reference sequence). This chain's CDR3 is CASARSGASTDTQYF. The CDR3, as DNA: TGTGCCAGCGCCCGCTCTGGGGCCAGCACAGATACGCAGTATTTT.

This clonotype was seen repeatedly, ten times or more. The V gene is TRBV19, the J gene TRBJ2-7; 7 bases are shared with TRBD2. V trimming: 4 bases; J trimming: 4 bases; junction bases outside the gene matches: 10. The CDR3 runs 15 residues. CDR1 and CDR2 (germline): LNHDA, SQIVND (reference sequence). CDR3 loop: CASSSGVLALYEQYF. The DNA for the CDR3 is TGTGCCAGTAGTAGCGGAGTACTAGCGTTATACGAGCAGTACTTC.

The sample holds many counts of this clonotype. The CDR3 here is CASSLEVGELFF. The CDR3 DNA is TGTGCCAGCAGCTTAGAGGTCGGGGAGCTGTTTTTT. This chain uses TRBV7-9 with TRBJ2-2; D call uncertain. The CDR3 spans 12 residues. Germline assignment: CDR1 SEHNR and CDR2 FQNEAQ (reference sequence). Deletions cut 1 base from V and 7 bases from J, with 4 bases between.

Ten or more counts support this clonotype. The chain links TRBV2 to TRBJ1-1; no firm D call. The CDR3 has 13 residues. Trimming pared 3 bases from V and 6 bases from J, leaving 11 bases between. CDR1 is SNHLY, CDR2 FYNNEI, per germline. The CDR3 region has the DNA TGTGCCAGCAGTGAGCGGCAGTATCCTGAAGCTTTCTTT. It specifies CASSERQYPEAFF.